The clone carrying this TCR beta chain was recorded many times. Its target is not known. cDNA libraries for TCR alpha and TCR beta, carrying sample barcodes and UMIs, came from 5'RACE with constant-segment primers. TCRdb passed the 5' RACE reads through MiXCR, listing each CDR3 protein once. Seen here are 340,000 or so distinct CDR3 sequences, 10% to 15% observed once, and the top ten hold over 20%. The sample originates from a study of T-cell memory formation after mild COVID-19. Study-wide findings and caveats: Unconfirmed was the SARS-CoV-2 specificity of second-wave clones that peaked on day 37. For contracting clones, CD4+ ones sat mainly in CM and EM, CD8+ in EMRA. Balance between CD4 and CD8 was seen in clones contracting day 15 to 85, and a CD4+ lean was seen in later expanders.

CDR3 length equals 15 residues. V lost 5 bases, J lost 0 bases, and 4 bases stayed unmatched. Germline V lookup: CDR1 SEHNR, CDR2 FQNEAQ (reference sequence). The TCR originated in a man aged 18 to 30 who had mild COVID-19 (a few samples of this study predate the infection). Cell type and time point are not known. The V gene is TRBV7-9, the J gene TRBJ2-4, with 7 bases matching TRBD1. Source material: PBMCs or a T cell subset sorted from them (not recorded which). The CDR3 loop reads CASSRDSLAKNIQYF. The CDR3 DNA is TGTGCCAGCAGCAGGGACAGTCTAGCCAAAAACATTCAGTACTTC.